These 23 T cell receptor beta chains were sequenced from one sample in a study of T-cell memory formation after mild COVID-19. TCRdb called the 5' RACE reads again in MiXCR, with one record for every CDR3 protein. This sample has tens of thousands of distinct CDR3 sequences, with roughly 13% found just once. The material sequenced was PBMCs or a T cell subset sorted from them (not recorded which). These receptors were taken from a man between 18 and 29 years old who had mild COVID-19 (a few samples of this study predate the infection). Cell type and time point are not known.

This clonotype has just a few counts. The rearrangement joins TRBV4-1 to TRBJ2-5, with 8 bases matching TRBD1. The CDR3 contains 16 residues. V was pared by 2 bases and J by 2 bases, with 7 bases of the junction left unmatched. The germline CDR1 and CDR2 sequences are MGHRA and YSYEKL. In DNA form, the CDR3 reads TGCGCCAGCAGCCAATTAGCAGGGGGCACGCAAGAGACCCAGTACTTC. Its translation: CASSQLAGGTQETQYF.

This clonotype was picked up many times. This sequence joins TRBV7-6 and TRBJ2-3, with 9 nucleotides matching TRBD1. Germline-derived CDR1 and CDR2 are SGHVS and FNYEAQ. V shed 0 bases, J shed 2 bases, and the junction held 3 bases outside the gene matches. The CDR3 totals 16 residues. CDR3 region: CASSLAGTGITDTQYF. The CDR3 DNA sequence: TGTGCCAGCAGCTTAGCCGGGACAGGGATCACAGATACGCAGTATTTT. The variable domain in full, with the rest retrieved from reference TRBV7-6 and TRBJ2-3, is GAGVSQSPRYKVTKRGQDVALRCDPISGHVSLYWYRQALGQGPEFLTYFNYEAQQDKSGLPNDRFSAERPEGSISTLTIQRTEQRDSAMYRCASSLAGTGITDTQYFGPGTRLTVL.

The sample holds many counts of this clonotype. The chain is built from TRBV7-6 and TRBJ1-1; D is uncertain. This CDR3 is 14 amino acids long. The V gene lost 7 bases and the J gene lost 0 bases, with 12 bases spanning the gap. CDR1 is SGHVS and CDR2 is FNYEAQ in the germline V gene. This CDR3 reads CASTPGELNTEAFF. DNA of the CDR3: TGTGCCAGCACACCTGGGGAGTTGAACACTGAAGCTTTCTTT. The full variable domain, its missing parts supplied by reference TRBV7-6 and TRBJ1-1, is GAGVSQSPRYKVTKRGQDVALRCDPISGHVSLYWYRQALGQGPEFLTYFNYEAQQDKSGLPNDRFSAERPEGSISTLTIQRTEQRDSAMYRCASTPGELNTEAFFGQGTRLTVV.

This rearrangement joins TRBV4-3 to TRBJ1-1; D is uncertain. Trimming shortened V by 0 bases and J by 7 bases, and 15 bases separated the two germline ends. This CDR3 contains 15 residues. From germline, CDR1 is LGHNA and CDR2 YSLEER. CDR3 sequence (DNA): TGCGCCAGCAGCCAAGATCTTGTCGGAGGGAATGAAGCTTTCTTT. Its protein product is CASSQDLVGGNEAFF.

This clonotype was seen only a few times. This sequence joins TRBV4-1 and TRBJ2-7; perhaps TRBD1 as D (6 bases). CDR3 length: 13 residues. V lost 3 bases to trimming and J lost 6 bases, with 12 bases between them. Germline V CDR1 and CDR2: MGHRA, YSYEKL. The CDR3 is CASSHPGVSEQYF. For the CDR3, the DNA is TGCGCCAGCAGCCATCCAGGGGTTAGCGAGCAGTACTTC.

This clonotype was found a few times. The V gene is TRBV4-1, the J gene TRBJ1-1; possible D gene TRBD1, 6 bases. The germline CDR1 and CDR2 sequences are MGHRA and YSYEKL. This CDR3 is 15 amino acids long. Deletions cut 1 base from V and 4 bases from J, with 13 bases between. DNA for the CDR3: TGCGCCAGCAGCCAAGGCAGGAGAGGGGGCACTGAAGCTTTCTTT. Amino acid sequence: CASSQGRRGGTEAFF.

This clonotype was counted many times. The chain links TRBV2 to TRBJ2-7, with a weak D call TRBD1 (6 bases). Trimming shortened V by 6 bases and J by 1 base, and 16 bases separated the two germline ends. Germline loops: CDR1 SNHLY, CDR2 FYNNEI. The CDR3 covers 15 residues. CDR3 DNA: TGTGCCAGCAGCCCCACAGGGTTCGGGTCCTACGAGCAGTACGTC. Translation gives CASSPTGFGSYEQYV.

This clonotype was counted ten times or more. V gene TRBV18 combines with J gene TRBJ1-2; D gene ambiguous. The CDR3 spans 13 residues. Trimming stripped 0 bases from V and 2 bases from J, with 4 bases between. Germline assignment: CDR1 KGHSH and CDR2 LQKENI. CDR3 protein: CASSPPQNYGYTF. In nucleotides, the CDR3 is TGTGCCAGCTCACCACCCCAGAACTATGGCTACACCTTC.

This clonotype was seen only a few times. In DNA, the CDR3 is TGCGCCAGCAGCTTAGGACAGAACTACACCTTC. This gives the protein CASSLGQNYTF. This chain connects TRBV5-1 to TRBJ1-2; D possibly corresponds to TRBD1 (6 bases). Looked up from germline, CDR1 is SGHRS and CDR2 is YFSETQ. The CDR3 loop spans 11 amino acids. Trimming left V 2 bases short and J 10 bases short, with 9 bases between.

CDR3 in amino acids: CASSLSAGRNEQFF. The CDR3 coding sequence is TGTGCCAGCAGCTTATCAGCAGGGCGCAATGAGCAGTTCTTC. The chain uses TRBV7-2 and TRBJ2-1, with a weak D call TRBD1 (5 bases). Germline CDR1 is SGHTA and CDR2 is FQGNSA. The V end was cut by 2 bases, the J end by 6 bases, with 11 bases between. The CDR3 runs 14 residues.

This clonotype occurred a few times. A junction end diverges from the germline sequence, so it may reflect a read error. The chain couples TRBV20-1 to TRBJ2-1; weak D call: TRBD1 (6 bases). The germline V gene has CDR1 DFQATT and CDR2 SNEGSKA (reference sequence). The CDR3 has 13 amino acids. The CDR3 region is CSVRGGSYNEQFF. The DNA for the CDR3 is TGCAGTGTTAGAGGGGGCTCCTACAATGAGCAGTTCTTC.

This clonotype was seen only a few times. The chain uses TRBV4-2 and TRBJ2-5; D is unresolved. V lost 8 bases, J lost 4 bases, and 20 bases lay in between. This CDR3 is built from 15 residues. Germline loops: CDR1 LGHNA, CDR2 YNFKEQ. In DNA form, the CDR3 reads TGTGCCAGCGCGCCGATTAATATGGGAATAGAGACCCAGTACTTC. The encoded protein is CASAPINMGIETQYF.

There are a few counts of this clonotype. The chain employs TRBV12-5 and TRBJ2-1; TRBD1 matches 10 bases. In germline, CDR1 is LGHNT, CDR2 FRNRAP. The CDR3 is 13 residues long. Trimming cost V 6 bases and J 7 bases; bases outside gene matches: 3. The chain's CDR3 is CASGADRGNEQFF. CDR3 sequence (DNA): TGTGCTAGTGGAGCGGACAGGGGGAATGAGCAGTTCTTC.

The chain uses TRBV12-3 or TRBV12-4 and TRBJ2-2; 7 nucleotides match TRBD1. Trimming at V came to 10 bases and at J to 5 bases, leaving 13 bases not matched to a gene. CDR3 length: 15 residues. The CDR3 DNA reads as TGTGCCACCACGAGGGAACAGGGGTATACCGGGGAGCTGTTTTTT. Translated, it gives CATTREQGYTGELFF.

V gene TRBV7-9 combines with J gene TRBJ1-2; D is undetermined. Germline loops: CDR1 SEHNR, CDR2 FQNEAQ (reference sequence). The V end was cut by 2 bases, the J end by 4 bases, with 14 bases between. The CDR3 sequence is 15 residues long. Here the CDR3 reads CASSLPPSPSYGYTF. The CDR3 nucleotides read TGTGCCAGCAGCTTACCCCCCTCACCGAGCTATGGCTACACCTTC.

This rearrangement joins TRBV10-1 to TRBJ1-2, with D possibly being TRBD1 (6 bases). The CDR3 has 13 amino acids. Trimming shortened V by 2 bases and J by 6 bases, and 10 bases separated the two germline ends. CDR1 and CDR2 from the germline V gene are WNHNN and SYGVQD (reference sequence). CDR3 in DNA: TGCGCCAGCAGTGAGACAGGGCGGGATGGCTACACCTTC. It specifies CASSETGRDGYTF.

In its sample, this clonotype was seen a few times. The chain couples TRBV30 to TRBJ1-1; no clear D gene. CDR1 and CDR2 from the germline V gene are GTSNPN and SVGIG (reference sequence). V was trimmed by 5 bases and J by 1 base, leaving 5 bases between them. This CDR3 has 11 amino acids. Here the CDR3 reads CAWGRNTEAFF. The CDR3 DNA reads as TGTGCCTGGGGGAGGAACACTGAAGCTTTCTTT.

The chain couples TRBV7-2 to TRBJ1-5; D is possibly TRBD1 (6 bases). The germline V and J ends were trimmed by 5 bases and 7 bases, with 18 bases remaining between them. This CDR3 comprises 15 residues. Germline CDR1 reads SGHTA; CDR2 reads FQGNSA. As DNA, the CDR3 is TGTGCCAGCAGCCACTGGACGGGGGCCAACCAGCCCCAGCATTTT. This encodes CASSHWTGANQPQHF.

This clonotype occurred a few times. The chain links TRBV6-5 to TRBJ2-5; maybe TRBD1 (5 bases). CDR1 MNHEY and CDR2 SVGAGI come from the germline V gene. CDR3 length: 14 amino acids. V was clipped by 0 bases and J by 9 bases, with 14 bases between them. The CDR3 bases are TGTGCCAGCAGTTACTCGGGGCAGGGAAGACCCCAGTACTTC. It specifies CASSYSGQGRPQYF.

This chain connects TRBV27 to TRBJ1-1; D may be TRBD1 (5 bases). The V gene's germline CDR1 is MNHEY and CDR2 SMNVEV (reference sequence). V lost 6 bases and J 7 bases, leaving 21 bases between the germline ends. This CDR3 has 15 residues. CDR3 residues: CASRIKDGGVGEAFF. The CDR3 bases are TGTGCCAGCAGGATTAAGGACGGGGGTGTGGGTGAAGCTTTCTTT.

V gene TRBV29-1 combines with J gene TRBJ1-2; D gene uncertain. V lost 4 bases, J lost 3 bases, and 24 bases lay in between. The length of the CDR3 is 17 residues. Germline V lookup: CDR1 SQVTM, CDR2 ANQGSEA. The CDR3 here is CSVGERTPGPGDYGYTF. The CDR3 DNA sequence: TGCAGCGTTGGAGAGAGAACCCCGGGCCCTGGGGACTATGGCTACACCTTC.

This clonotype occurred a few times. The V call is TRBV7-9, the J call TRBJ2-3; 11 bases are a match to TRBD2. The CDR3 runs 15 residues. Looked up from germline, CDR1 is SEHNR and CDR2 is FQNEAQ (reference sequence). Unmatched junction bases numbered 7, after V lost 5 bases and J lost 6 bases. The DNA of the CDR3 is TGTGCCAGCAGCCTTAGCGGGGGGGCCTTCGATACGCAGTATTTT. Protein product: CASSLSGGAFDTQYF.

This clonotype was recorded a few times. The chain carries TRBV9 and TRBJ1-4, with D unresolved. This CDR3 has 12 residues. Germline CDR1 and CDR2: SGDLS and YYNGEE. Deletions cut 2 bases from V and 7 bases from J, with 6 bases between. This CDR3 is CASSVLGEKLFF. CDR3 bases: TGTGCCAGCAGCGTGCTAGGTGAAAAACTGTTTTTT.